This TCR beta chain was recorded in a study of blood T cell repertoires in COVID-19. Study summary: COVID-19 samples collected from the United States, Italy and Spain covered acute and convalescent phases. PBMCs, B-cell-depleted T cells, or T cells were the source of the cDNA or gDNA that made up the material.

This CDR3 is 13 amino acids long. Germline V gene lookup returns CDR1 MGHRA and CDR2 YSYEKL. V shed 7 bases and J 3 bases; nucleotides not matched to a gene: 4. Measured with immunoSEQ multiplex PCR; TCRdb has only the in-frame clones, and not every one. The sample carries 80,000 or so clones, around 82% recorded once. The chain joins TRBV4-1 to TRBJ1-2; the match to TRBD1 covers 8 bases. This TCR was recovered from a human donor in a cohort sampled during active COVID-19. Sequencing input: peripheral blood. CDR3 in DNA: TGCGCCAGCACCTTGACAGGGGACTATGGCTACACCTTC. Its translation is CASTLTGDYGYTF.